Below are 10 T cell receptor beta chains sequenced from a single sample in a study of blood T cell repertoires in COVID-19. Here immunoSEQ multiplex PCR was the method, and the copy in TCRdb shows in-frame clones only, minus some. The sample has about 240,000 clones, about four fifths seen once. The material sequenced was peripheral blood. Receptors were obtained from a woman aged 80 or older with acute or convalescent COVID-19.

This clone was counted between two and nine times. The rearrangement links TRBV19 to TRBJ2-7; possibly TRBD1 for D (6 bases). The CDR3 runs to 12 residues. Trimming stripped 3 bases from V and 6 bases from J, with 9 bases between. Germline CDR1 reads LNHDA; CDR2 reads SQIVND (reference sequence). The CDR3 DNA reads as TGTGCCAGTAGTATCGGGACACTCGAGCAGTACTTC. Amino acids: CASSIGTLEQYF. Full variable domain (missing parts from reference TRBV19 and TRBJ2-7): DGGITQSPKYLFRKEGQNVTLSCEQNLNHDAMYWYRQDPGQGLRLIYYSQIVNDFQKGDIAEGYSVSREKKESFPLTVTSAQKNPTAFYLCASSIGTLEQYFGPGTRLTVT.

The rearrangement uses TRBV18 and TRBJ2-3; TRBD2 aligns across 10 bases. The CDR3 is 17 amino acids. J gave up 6 bases and V 0 bases, and 9 bases lay outside the gene matches. The V gene's germline CDR1 is KGHSH and CDR2 LQKENI. CDR3 nucleotides: TGTGCCAGCTCACCACCTAGGCAGCGGGGGGGCCGTGATACGCAGTATTTT. It yields the protein CASSPPRQRGGRDTQYF.

The chain recombines TRBV3-1 (or the pseudogene TRBV3-2) with TRBJ2-5, with D perhaps matching TRBD2 (7 bases). Germline CDR1 and CDR2: LGHDT and YNNKEL (reference sequence). The CDR3 consists of 17 residues. V dropped 4 bases and J dropped 1 base, with 19 bases sitting between them. The CDR3 sequence is CASSLGARGRPQETQYF. CDR3 in DNA: TGTGCCAGCAGCCTCGGGGCGCGGGGGCGACCCCAAGAGACCCAGTACTTC.

The chain combines TRBV7-9 with TRBJ1-1; 8 bases fit TRBD1. The J segment lost 4 bases and the V segment lost 4 bases, leaving 14 bases of the junction unmatched. CDR3 length: 17 amino acids. Germline values: CDR1 SEHNR, CDR2 FQNEAQ (reference sequence). DNA of the CDR3: TGTGCCAGCAGCTCATTCCGACGCGGGACAGGTGGCACTGAAGCTTTCTTT. This codes for CASSSFRRGTGGTEAFF.

The chain uses TRBV19 and TRBJ1-4; D is possibly TRBD1 (6 bases). V dropped 7 bases and J dropped 0 bases, with 18 bases sitting between them. Germline V lookup: CDR1 LNHDA, CDR2 SQIVND (reference sequence). CDR3 size: 17 residues. In DNA form, the CDR3 reads TGTGCCAGTAAGGGTACAGGGCAAGTTGCAACTAATGAAAAACTGTTTTTT. Protein sequence: CASKGTGQVATNEKLFF.

The V and J genes are TRBV27 and TRBJ2-7, with 9 nucleotides matching TRBD1. Per germline, CDR1 MNHEY and CDR2 SMNVEV (reference sequence). Unmatched junction bases numbered 6, after V lost 4 bases and J lost 5 bases. The CDR3 loop spans 14 amino acids. In DNA, the CDR3 is TGTGCCAGCAGTTCACAGGGGGCCGGGGACGAGCAGTACTTC. Its translation is CASSSQGAGDEQYF.

This rearrangement joins TRBV18 to TRBJ2-7; TRBD1 is a possible D gene (6 bases). The CDR3 runs 12 residues. The germline V gene has CDR1 KGHSH and CDR2 LQKENI. V lost 6 bases and J 5 bases, leaving 11 bases between the germline ends. CDR3 DNA sequence: TGTGCCAGCTCGCCCAGGGGCGACGAGCAGTACTTC. As protein: CASSPRGDEQYF.

This rearrangement joins TRBV7-9 to TRBJ1-1; D gene unclear. The CDR3 is 13 residues long. Deletions cut 1 base from V and 4 bases from J, with 7 bases between. The germline CDR1 and CDR2 sequences are SEHNR and FQNEAQ (reference sequence). The CDR3 sequence: CASSLDSVTEAFF. In nucleotides, the CDR3 is TGTGCCAGCAGCTTAGACTCGGTCACTGAAGCTTTCTTT. Full variable domain (outside the CDR3, taken from reference TRBV7-9 and TRBJ1-1): DTGVSQNPRHKITKRGQNVTFRCDPISEHNRLYWYRQTLGQGPEFLTYFQNEAQLEKSRLLSDRFSAERPKGSFSTLEIQRTEQGDSAMYLCASSLDSVTEAFFGQGTRLTVV.

The CDR3: CATSRDRNGGYTF. The CDR3 DNA is TGTGCCACCAGCAGAGATCGAAACGGTGGCTACACCTTC. The rearrangement joins TRBV15 to TRBJ1-2; D gene unclear. Trimming left V 0 bases short and J 7 bases short, with 9 bases between. CDR1 and CDR2 (germline): LNHNV, YYDKDF (reference sequence). This CDR3 contains 13 residues.

V is TRBV5-1 and J is TRBJ2-7, with 7 bases lining up with TRBD2. Trimming cost V 0 bases and J 4 bases; bases outside gene matches: 10. Germline V gene lookup returns CDR1 SGHRS and CDR2 YFSETQ. This CDR3 is built from 16 residues. The CDR3 DNA follows: TGCGCCAGCAGCTTGGCCGAGAGCGGGGCGGGGTACGAGCAGTACTTC. Protein sequence: CASSLAESGAGYEQYF.